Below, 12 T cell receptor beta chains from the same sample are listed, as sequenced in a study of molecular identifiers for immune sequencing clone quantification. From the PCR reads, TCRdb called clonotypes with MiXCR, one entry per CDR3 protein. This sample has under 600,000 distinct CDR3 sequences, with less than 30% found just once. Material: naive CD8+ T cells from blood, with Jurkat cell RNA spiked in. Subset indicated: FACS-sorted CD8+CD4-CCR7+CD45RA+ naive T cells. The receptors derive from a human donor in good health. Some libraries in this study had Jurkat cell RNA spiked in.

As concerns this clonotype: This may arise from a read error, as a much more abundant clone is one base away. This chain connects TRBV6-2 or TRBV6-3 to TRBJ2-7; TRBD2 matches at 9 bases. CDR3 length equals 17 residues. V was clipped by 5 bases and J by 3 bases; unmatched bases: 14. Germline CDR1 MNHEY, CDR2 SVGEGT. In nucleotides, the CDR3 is TGTGCCAGCAGTCCACTCGAACCGGGACTAGCTCTCTACGAGCAGTACTTC. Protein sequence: CASSPLEPGLALYEQYF.

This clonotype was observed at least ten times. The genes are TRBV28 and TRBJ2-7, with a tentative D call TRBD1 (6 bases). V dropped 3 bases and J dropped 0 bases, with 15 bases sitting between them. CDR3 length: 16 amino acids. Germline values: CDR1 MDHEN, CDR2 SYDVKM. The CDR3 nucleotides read TGTGCCAGCAGTTTGAAAGGGGGACAAACCTCCTACGAGCAGTACTTC. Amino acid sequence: CASSLKGGQTSYEQYF. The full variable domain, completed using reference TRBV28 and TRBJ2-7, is DVKVTQSSRYLVKRTGEKVFLECVQDMDHENMFWYRQDPGLGLRLIYFSYDVKMKEKGDIPEGYSVSREKKERFSLILESASTNQTSMYLCASSLKGGQTSYEQYFGPGTRLTVT.

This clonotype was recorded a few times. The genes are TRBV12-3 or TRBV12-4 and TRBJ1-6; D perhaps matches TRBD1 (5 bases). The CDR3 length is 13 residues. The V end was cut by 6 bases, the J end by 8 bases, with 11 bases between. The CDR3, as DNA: TGTGCCAGCAGCACCCAGGGTGATTCACCCCTCCACTTT. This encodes CASSTQGDSPLHF.

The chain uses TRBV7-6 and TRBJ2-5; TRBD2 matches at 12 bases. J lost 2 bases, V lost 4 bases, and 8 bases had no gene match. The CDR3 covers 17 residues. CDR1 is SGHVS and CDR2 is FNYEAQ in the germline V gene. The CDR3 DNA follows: TGTGCCAGCAGCTACCAGACTAGCGGGGGACCTCAAGAGACCCAGTACTTC. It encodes CASSYQTSGGPQETQYF.

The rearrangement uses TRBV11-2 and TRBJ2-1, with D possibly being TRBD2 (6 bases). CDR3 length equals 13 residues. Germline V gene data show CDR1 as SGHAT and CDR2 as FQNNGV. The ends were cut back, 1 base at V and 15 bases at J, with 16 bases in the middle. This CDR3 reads CASSLVGSEWWFF. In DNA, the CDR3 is TGTGCCAGCAGCTTAGTCGGGAGCGAGTGGTGGTTCTTC.

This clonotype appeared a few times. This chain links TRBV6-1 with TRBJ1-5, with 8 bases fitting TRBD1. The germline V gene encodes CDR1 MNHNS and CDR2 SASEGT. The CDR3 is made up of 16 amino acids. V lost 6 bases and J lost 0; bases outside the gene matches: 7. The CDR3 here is CASRKLTGGSNQPQHF. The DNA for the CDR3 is TGTGCCAGCAGGAAACTAACAGGGGGTAGCAATCAGCCCCAGCATTTT.

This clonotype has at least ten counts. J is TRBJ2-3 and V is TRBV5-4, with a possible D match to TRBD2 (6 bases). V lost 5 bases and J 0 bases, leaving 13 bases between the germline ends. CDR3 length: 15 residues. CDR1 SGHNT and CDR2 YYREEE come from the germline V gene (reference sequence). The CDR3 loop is CASRIWGTSTDTQYF. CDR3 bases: TGTGCCAGCAGAATATGGGGGACTAGCACAGATACGCAGTATTTT.

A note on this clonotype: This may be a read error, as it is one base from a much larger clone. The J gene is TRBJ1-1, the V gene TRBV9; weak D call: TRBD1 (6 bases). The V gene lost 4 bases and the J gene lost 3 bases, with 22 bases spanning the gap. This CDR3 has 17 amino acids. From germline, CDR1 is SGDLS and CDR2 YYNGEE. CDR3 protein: CASSPLGAQGPYTEAFF. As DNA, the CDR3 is TGTGCCAGCAGCCCCTTAGGAGCTCAGGGGCCCTACACTGAAGCTTTCTTT.

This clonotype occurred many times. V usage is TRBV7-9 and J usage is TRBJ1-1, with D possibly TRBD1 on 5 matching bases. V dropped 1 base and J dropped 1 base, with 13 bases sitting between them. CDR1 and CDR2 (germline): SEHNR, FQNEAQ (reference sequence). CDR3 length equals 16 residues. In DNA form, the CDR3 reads TGTGCCAGCAGCTTAGATGGGGCACTGGAGAACACTGAAGCTTTCTTT. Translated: CASSLDGALENTEAFF.

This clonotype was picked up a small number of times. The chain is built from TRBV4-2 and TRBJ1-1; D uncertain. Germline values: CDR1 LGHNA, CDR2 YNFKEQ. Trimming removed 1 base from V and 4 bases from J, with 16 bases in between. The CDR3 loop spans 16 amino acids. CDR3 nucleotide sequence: TGTGCCAGCAGCCAAGGGCTCCCGGGTCCGGGCACTGAAGCTTTCTTT. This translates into CASSQGLPGPGTEAFF.

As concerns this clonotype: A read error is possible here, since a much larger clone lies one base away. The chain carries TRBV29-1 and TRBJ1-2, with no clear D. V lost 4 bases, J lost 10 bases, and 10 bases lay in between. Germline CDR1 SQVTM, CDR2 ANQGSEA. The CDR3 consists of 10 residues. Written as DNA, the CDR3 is TGCAGCGTTGCGCCGGCGAACTACACCTTC. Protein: CSVAPANYTF.

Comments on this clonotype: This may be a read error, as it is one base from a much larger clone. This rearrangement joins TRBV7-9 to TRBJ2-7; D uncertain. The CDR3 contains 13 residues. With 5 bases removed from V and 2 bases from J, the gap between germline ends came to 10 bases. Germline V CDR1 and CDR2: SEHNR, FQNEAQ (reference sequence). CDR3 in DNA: TGTGCCAGCAGCACATCCTCGACCTACGAGCAGTACTTC. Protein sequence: CASSTSSTYEQYF.